The source of this T cell receptor beta chain is a study of cytomegalovirus exposure and HLA in healthy donors. Overall study findings and caveats: The authors listed around 150 TCR beta chains as cytomegalovirus-associated.

The PCR ran on 60 Vbeta and 13 Jbeta primers. TCRdb's table, derived via immunoSEQ multiplex PCR, lists solely in-frame clones and lacks some. The table lists 200,000 to 250,000 clones, roughly 80% of them singletons. About this clone itself: Its specificity is not known.

After removal of 7 bases from V and 1 base from J, the junction contained 6 bases not matched to a gene. Germline values: CDR1 MNHNS, CDR2 SASEGT. The CDR3 has 15 amino acids. This clonotype was sampled from a male donor in good health and CMV-seronegative. The V call is TRBV6-1, the J call TRBJ2-3; 9 bases line up with TRBD2. The sequencing input was PBMCs. The CDR3 loop is CASTLIAGGTDTQYF. The CDR3 bases are TGTGCCAGCACCCTCATAGCGGGGGGCACAGATACGCAGTATTTT.